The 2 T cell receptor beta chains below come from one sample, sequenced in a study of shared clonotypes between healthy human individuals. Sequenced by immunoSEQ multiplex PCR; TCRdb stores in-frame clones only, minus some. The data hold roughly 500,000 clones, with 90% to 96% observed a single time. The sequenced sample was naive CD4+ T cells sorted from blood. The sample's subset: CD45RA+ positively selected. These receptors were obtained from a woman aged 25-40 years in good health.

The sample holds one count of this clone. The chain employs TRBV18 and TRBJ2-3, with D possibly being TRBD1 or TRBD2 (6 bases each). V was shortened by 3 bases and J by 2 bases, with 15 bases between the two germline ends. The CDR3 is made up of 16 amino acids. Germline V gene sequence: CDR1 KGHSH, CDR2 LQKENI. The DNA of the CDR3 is TGTGCCAGCTCACCGAGGGGGGACTTGCTCACAGATACGCAGTATTTT. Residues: CASSPRGDLLTDTQYF. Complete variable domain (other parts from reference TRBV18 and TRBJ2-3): NAGVMQNPRHLVRRRGQEARLRCSPMKGHSHVYWYRQLPEEGLKFMVYLQKENIIDESGMPKERFSAEFPKEGPSILRIQQVVRGDSAAYFCASSPRGDLLTDTQYFGPGTRLTVL.

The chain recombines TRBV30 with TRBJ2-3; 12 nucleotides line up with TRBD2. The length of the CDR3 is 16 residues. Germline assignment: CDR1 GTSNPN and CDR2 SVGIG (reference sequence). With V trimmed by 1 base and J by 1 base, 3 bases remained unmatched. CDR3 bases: TGTGCCTGGAGTGCCCTAGCGGGGGGGGGCACAGATACGCAGTATTTT. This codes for CAWSALAGGGTDTQYF.